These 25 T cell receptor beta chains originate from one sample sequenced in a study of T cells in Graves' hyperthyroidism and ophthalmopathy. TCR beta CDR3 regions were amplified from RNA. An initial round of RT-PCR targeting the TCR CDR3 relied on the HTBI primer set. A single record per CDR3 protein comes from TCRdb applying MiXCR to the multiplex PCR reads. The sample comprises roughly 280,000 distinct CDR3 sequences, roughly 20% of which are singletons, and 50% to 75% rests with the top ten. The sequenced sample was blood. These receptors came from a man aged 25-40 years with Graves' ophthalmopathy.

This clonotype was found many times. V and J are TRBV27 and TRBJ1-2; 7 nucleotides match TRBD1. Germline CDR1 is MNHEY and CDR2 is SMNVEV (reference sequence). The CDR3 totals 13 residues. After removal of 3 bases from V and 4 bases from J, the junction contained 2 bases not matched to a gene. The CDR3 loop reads CASSFRQGYGYTF. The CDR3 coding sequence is TGTGCCAGCAGTTTCCGACAGGGCTATGGCTACACCTTC.

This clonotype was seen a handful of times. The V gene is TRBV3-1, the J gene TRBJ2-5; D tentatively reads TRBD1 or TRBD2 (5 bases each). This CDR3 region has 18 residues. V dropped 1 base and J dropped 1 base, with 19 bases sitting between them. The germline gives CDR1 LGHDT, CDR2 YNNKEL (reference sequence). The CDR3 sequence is CASSQAGRASPFQETQYF. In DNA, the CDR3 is TGTGCCAGCAGCCAAGCGGGGCGGGCTAGCCCGTTCCAAGAGACCCAGTACTTC.

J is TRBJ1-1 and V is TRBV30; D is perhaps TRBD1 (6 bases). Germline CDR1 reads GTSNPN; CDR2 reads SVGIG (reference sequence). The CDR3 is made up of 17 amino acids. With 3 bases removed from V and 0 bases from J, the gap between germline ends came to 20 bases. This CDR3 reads CAWRGGPLYNLNTEAFF. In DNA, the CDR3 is TGTGCCTGGAGGGGGGGGCCCCTTTACAATCTGAACACTGAAGCTTTCTTT.

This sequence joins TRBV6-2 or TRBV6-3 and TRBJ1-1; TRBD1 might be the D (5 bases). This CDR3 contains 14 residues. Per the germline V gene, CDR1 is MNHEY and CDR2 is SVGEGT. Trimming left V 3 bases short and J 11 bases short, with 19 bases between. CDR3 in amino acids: CASSYGTPPGKAFF. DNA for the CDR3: TGTGCCAGCAGTTATGGTACCCCCCCAGGGAAGGCTTTCTTT.

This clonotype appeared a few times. Here the CDR3 reads CASSQEAGTGSYNEQFF. In DNA form, the CDR3 reads TGCGCCAGCAGCCAAGAGGCCGGGACTGGATCCTACAATGAGCAGTTCTTC. The chain has TRBV4-1 and TRBJ2-1; perhaps TRBD2 as D (6 bases). The germline V and J ends were trimmed by 0 bases and 1 base, with 13 bases remaining between them. Germline V CDR1 and CDR2: MGHRA, YSYEKL. This CDR3 region has 17 residues.

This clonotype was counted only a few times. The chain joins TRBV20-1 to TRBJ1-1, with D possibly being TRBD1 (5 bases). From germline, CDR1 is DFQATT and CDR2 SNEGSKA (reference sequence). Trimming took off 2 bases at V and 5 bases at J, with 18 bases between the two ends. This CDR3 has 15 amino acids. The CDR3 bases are TGCAGTGCTAGACCCCCTGGAGGTGGGGGGACTGAAGCTTTCTTT. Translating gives CSARPPGGGGTEAFF.

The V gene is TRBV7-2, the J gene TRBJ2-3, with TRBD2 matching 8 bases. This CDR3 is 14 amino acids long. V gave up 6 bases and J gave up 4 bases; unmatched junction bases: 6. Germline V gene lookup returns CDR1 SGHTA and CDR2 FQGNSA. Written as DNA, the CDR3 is TGTGCCAGCAGGTCGGGACTAGGGGCAGATACGCAGTATTTT. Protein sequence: CASRSGLGADTQYF.

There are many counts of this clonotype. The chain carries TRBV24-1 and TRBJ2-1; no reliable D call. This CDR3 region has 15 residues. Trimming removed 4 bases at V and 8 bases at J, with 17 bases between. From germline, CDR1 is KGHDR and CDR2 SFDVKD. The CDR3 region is CATSESGPIGHEQFF. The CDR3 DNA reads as TGTGCCACCAGTGAGTCAGGCCCGATAGGGCATGAGCAGTTCTTC.

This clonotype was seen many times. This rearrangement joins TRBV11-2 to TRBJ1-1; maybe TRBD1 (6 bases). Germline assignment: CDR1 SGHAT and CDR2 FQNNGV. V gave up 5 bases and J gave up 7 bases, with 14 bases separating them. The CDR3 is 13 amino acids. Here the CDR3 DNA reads TGTGCCAGCAGCCTTATTACAGGGTATGAAGCTTTCTTT. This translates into CASSLITGYEAFF.

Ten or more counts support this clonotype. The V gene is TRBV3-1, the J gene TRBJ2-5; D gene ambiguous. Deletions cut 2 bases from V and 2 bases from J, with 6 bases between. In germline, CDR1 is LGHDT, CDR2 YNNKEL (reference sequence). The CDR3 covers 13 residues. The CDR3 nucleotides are TGTGCCAGCAGCCAACGAGTACAAGAGACCCAGTACTTC. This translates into CASSQRVQETQYF.

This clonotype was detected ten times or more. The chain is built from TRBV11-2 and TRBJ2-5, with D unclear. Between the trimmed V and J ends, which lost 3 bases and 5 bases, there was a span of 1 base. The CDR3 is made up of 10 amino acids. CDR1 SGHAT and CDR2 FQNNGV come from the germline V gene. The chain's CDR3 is CASSLETQYF. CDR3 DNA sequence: TGTGCCAGCAGCTTGGAGACCCAGTACTTC.

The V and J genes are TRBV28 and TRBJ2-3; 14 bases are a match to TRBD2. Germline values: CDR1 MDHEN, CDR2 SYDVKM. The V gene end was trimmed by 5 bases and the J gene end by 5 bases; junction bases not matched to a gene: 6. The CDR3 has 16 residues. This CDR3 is CASSPGLAGGIDTQYF. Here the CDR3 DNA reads TGTGCCAGCAGTCCCGGACTAGCGGGAGGTATAGATACGCAGTATTTT. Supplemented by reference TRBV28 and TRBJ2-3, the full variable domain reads DVKVTQSSRYLVKRTGEKVFLECVQDMDHENMFWYRQDPGLGLRLIYFSYDVKMKEKGDIPEGYSVSREKKERFSLILESASTNQTSMYLCASSPGLAGGIDTQYFGPGTRLTVL.

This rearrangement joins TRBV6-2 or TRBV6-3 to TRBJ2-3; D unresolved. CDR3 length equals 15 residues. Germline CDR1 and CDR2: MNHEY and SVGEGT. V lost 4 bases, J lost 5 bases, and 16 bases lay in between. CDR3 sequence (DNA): TGTGCCAGCAGTTTGCCTATAGCCGCCGGAGATACGCAGTATTTT. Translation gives CASSLPIAAGDTQYF.

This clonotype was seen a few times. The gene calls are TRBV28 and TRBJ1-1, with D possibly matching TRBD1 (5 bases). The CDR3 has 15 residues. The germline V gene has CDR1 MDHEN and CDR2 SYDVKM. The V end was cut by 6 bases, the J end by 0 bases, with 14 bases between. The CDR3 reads CASSPVGGVNTEAFF. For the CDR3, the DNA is TGTGCCAGCAGCCCAGTGGGGGGGGTGAACACTGAAGCTTTCTTT.

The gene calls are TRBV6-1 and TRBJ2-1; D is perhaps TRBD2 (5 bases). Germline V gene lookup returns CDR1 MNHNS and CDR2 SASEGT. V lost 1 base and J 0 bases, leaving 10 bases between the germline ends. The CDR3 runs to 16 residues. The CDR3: CASSEEVSDSYNEQFF. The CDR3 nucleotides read TGTGCCAGCAGTGAAGAGGTTAGCGACTCCTACAATGAGCAGTTCTTC.

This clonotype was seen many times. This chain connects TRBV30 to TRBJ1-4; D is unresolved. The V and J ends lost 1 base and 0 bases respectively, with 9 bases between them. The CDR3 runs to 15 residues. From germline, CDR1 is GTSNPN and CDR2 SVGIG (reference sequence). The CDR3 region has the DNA TGTGCCTGGAGTGCAGGCGGTGCAACTAATGAAAAACTGTTTTTT. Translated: CAWSAGGATNEKLFF. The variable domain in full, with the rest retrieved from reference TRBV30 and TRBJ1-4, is SQTIHQWPATLVQPVGSPLSLECTVEGTSNPNLYWYRQAAGRGLQLLFYSVGIGQISSEVPQNLSASRPQDRQFILSSKKLLLSDSGFYLCAWSAGGATNEKLFFGSGTQLSVL.

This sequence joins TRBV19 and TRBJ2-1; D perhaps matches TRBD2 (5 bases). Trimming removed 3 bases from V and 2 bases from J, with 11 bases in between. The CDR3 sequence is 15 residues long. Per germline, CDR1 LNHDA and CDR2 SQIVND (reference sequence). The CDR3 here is CASSIVSGTYNEQFF. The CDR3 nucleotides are TGTGCCAGTAGTATTGTGAGCGGAACCTACAATGAGCAGTTCTTC.

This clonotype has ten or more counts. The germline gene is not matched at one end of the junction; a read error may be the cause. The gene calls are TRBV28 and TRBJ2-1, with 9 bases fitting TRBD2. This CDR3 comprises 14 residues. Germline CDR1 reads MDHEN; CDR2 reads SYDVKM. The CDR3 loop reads CASNLLAGAHEQFF. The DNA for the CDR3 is TGTGCCAGCAATTTACTAGCGGGTGCACATGAGCAGTTCTTC.

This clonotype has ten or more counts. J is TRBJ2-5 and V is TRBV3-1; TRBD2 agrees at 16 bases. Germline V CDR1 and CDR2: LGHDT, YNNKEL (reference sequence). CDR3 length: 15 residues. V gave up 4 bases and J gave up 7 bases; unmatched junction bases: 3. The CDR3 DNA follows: TGTGCCAGCAGCCGGGGACTAGCGGGAGGGGGGACCCAGTACTTC. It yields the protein CASSRGLAGGGTQYF.

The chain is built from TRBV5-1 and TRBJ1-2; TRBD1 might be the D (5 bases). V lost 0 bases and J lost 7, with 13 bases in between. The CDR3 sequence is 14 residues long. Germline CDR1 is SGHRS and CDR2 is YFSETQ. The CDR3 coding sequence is TGCGCCAGCAGCTTGGCCGTGGGGCTATCTGGCTACACCTTC. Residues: CASSLAVGLSGYTF.

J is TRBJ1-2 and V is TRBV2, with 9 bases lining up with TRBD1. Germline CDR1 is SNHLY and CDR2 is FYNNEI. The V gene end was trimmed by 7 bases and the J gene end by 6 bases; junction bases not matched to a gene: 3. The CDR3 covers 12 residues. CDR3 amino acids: CASTGDRDGYTF. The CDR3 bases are TGTGCCAGCACTGGGGACAGGGATGGCTACACCTTC.

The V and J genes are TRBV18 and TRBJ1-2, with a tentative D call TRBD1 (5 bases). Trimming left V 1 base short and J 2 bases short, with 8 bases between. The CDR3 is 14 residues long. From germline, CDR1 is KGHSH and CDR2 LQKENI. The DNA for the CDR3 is TGTGCCAGCTCACCACTTGACAGAAACTATGGCTACACCTTC. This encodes CASSPLDRNYGYTF.

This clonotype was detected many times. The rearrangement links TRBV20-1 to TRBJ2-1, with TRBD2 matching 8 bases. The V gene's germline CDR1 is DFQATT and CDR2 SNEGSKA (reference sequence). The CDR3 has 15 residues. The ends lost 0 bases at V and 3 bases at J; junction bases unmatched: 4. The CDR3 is CSARDSREGYNEQFF. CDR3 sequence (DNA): TGCAGTGCTAGAGATTCCCGGGAGGGCTACAATGAGCAGTTCTTC.

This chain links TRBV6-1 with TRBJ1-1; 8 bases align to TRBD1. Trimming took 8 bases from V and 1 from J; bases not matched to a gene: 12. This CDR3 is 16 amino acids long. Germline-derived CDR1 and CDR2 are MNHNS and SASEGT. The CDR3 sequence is CASCPDRGGRNTEAFF. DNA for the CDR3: TGTGCCAGCTGTCCCGACAGGGGAGGCCGGAACACTGAAGCTTTCTTT.

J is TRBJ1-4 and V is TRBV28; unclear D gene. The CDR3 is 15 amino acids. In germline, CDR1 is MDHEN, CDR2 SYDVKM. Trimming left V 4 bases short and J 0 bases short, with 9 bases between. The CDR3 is CASSWSGSTNEKLFF. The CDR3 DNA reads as TGTGCCAGCAGTTGGAGCGGCTCAACTAATGAAAAACTGTTTTTT.